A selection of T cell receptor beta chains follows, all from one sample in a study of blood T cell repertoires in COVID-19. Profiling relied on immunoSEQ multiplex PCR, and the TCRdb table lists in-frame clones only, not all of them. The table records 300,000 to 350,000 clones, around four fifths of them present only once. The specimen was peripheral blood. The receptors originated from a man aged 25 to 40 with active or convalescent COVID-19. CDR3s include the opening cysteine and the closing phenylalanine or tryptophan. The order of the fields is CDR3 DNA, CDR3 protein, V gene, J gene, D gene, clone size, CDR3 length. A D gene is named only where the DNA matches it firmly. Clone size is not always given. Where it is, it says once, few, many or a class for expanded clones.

TGCGCCAGCTGGGAGGGCCGCGGGTCGAACACTGAAGCTTTCTTT,CASWEGRGSNTEAFF,TRBV5-1,TRBJ1-1,.,.,15
TGTGCCAGCAGTGAGATGGGACAGGCATATAATTCACCCCTCCACTTT,CASSEMGQAYNSPLHF,TRBV6-4,TRBJ1-6,TRBD1,once,16
TGTGCCAGCAGCCTTGGGCGGGATGAGCAGTTCTTC,CASSLGRDEQFF,TRBV7-2,TRBJ2-1,.,.,12
TGTGCCAGCAACGACCGGGACAGGGGGATAGTAGCTAATGAAAAACTGTTTTTT,CASNDRDRGIVANEKLFF,TRBV2,TRBJ1-4,TRBD1,.,18
TGTGCCAGCAGCCACAGGAACGAGCAGTACTTC,CASSHRNEQYF,TRBV3-1/TRBV3-2,TRBJ2-7,.,.,11
TGTGCCAGCAGTCTCGATGAGGGAGTACGCGGCTACACCTTC,CASSLDEGVRGYTF,TRBV28,TRBJ1-2,.,few,14
TGTGCCAGCAGTCCGAGGACAGGGGAGGAGTTCTTC,CASSPRTGEEFF,TRBV6-1,TRBJ2-1,TRBD1,.,12
TGTGCCAGCAGCGGGGACAGGGTAACGCGATTTAGCAATCAGCCCCAGCATTTT,CASSGDRVTRFSNQPQHF,TRBV9,TRBJ1-5,TRBD1,.,18
TGTGCCAGCAGTGACTCGAATCAGGGGGCGCGGGATACGCAGTATTTT,CASSDSNQGARDTQYF,TRBV6-4,TRBJ2-3,TRBD1,.,16
TGTGCCAGCAGTTACCCCCCCTCGCCCCAGCATTTT,CASSYPPSPQHF,TRBV6-6,TRBJ1-5,.,.,12
TGTGCCAGCAGCCCACGGACTAGCGGGGGCTACGAGCAGTACTTC,CASSPRTSGGYEQYF,TRBV6-5,TRBJ2-7,TRBD2,.,15
TGCGCCAGCAGCCAAGCGGACAGCCGCTCTAGGGGCTACACCTTC,CASSQADSRSRGYTF,TRBV4-1,TRBJ1-2,.,.,15
TGTGCCACCGGACGGGGGATGAACACTGAAGCTTTCTTT,CATGRGMNTEAFF,TRBV19,TRBJ1-1,.,.,13
TGTGCCAGCAGCTTTCCGACAGGTGCCGGGAATGAAAAACTGTTTTTT,CASSFPTGAGNEKLFF,TRBV5-5,TRBJ1-4,.,.,16
TGTGCCTGGAGTCGGACAGGGTCGAACACCATATATTTT,CAWSRTGSNTIYF,TRBV30,TRBJ1-3,TRBD1,few,13
TGCAGCGCTAGCGGGAGGGCCGTAACCGGGGAGCTGTTTTTT,CSASGRAVTGELFF,TRBV29-1,TRBJ2-2,TRBD2,.,14
TGTGCCAGCAGTTTATTACTGACGAACACCGGGGAGCTGTTTTTT,CASSLLLTNTGELFF,TRBV6-5,TRBJ2-2,.,.,15
TGCGCCAGCAGCCAAGATCGGGCAGGGTGGGGAAACACCATATATTTT,CASSQDRAGWGNTIYF,TRBV4-1,TRBJ1-3,.,.,16
TGTGCCAGCAGCTTGGGTGGGAGGTACGAGCAGTACTTC,CASSLGGRYEQYF,TRBV5-4,TRBJ2-7,.,.,13
TGTGCCACCGTTTCCGGGTCCCAGTGGTCCTACGAGCAGTACTTC,CATVSGSQWSYEQYF,TRBV25-1,TRBJ2-7,.,.,15
TGTGCCAGCAGTCCCGCGGGGGCCACCTACGAGCAGTACTTC,CASSPAGATYEQYF,TRBV6-2/TRBV6-3,TRBJ2-7,.,.,14
TGTGCCAGCAGCCGTCTAGGGGGTGGGGAATATAATTCACCCCTCCACTTT,CASSRLGGGEYNSPLHF,TRBV5-4,TRBJ1-6,.,.,17
TGTGCCAGCATTGTCTTACCCCCAGGGGGCAAACCTTACTATGGCTACACCTTC,CASIVLPPGGKPYYGYTF,TRBV2,TRBJ1-2,TRBD1,.,18
TGCAGCGTTGTCCCGCAGGGGGCGCGTTGGCCAGATACGCAGTATTTT,CSVVPQGARWPDTQYF,TRBV29-1,TRBJ2-3,TRBD1,.,16
TGCGCCAGCAGCCAAGTGGGCGGCAGGGGATTTGAAAAACTGTTTTTT,CASSQVGGRGFEKLFF,TRBV4-1,TRBJ1-4,.,.,16
TGTGCCAGCAGGTACAGGGAGGGCACTGAAGCTTTCTTT,CASRYREGTEAFF,TRBV28,TRBJ1-1,.,once,13
TGTGCCAGCAGTTACTCGATTCCAGGAGGGACTGAAGCTTTCTTT,CASSYSIPGGTEAFF,TRBV6-5,TRBJ1-1,.,.,15
TGCGCCAGCAGCCAAGACAGGGCAGGTTCACCCCTCCACTTT,CASSQDRAGSPLHF,TRBV4-3,TRBJ1-6,.,once,14
TGTGCCAGTAAATCCACCCCAGGTTCCTCCTACAATGAGCAGTTCTTC,CASKSTPGSSYNEQFF,TRBV19,TRBJ2-1,.,.,16
TGTGCCAGCTCACCACTACTAGCTCCCGGGACCTACAATGAGCAGTTCTTC,CASSPLLAPGTYNEQFF,TRBV18,TRBJ2-1,.,once,17
TGTGCCAGCAGTCTAGGGGCCCCGGATGAAAAACTGTTTTTT,CASSLGAPDEKLFF,TRBV11-3,TRBJ1-4,.,.,14
TGTGCCAGCAGTGAAGGAAACAGTGGCAATCAGCCCCAGCATTTT,CASSEGNSGNQPQHF,TRBV6-1,TRBJ1-5,.,.,15
TGTGCCAGCAGCGCTAGCGGGAGAAGGGGCAATGAGCAGTTCTTC,CASSASGRRGNEQFF,TRBV9,TRBJ2-1,TRBD2,.,15
TGTGCCAGCAGCGGACAGGGTGGGAATAATGAAAAACTGTTTTTT,CASSGQGGNNEKLFF,TRBV7-9,TRBJ1-4,TRBD1,.,15
TGTGCCAGCAGCTCGGGACTGTACGAGCAGTACTTC,CASSSGLYEQYF,TRBV6-5,TRBJ2-7,.,.,12
TGTGCCAGTAGTATTTCACAGGGCCCCTACGAGCAGTACTTC,CASSISQGPYEQYF,TRBV19,TRBJ2-7,.,.,14
TGCGCCAGCAGCAGACAGGGGTTGGGCACCGGGGAGCTGTTTTTT,CASSRQGLGTGELFF,TRBV5-1,TRBJ2-2,TRBD1,.,15